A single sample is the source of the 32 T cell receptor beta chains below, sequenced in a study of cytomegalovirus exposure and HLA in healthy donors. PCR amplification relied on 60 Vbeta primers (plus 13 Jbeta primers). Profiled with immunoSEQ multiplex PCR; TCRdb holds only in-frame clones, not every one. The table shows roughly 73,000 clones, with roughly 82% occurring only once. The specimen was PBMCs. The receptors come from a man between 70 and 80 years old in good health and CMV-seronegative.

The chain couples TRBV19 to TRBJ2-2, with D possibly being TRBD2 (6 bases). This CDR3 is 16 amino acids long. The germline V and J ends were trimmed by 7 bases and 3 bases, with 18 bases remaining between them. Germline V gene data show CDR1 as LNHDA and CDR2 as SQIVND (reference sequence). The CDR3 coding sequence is TGTGCCAGTAACCTAGGGGCGGGGACCTACACCGGGGAGCTGTTTTTT. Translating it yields CASNLGAGTYTGELFF.

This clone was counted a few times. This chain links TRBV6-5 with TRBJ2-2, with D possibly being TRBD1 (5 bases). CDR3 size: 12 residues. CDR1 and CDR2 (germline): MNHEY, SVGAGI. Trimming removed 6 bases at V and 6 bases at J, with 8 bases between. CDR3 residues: CASSPTAGELFF. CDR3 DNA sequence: TGTGCCAGCAGCCCGACAGCCGGGGAGCTGTTTTTT.

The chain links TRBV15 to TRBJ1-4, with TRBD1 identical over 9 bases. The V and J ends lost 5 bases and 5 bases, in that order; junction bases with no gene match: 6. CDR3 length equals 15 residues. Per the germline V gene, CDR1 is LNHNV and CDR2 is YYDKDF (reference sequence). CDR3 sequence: CATSPRTGGNEKLFF. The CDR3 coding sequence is TGTGCCACCAGCCCCCGTACAGGGGGCAATGAAAAACTGTTTTTT.

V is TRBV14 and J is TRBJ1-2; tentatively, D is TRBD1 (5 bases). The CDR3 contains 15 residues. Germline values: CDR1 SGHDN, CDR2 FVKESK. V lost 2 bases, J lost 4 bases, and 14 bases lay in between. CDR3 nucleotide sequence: TGTGCCAGCAGCCAACAGACAGTGACGGGCTATGGCTACACCTTC. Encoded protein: CASSQQTVTGYGYTF.

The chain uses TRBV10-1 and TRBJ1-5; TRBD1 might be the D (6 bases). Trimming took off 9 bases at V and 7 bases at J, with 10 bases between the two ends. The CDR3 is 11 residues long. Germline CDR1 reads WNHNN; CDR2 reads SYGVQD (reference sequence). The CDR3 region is CARNQGQPQHF. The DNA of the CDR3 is TGCGCCAGGAACCAGGGGCAGCCCCAGCATTTT.

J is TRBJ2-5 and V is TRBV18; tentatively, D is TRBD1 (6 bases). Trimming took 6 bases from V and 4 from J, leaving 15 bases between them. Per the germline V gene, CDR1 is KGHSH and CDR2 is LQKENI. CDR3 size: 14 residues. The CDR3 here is CASSQNTGSETQYF. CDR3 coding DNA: TGTGCCAGCTCGCAAAACACAGGGTCAGAGACCCAGTACTTC.

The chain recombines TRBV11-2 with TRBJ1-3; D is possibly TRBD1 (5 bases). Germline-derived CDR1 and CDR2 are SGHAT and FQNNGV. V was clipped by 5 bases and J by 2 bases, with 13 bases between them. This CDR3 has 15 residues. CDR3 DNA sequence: TGTGCCAGCAGCCCGGCGGGGGTGGCTGGAAACACCATATATTTT. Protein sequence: CASSPAGVAGNTIYF.

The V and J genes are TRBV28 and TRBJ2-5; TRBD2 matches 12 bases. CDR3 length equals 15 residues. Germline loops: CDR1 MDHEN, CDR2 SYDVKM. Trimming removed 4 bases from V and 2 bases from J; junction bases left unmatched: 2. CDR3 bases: TGTGCCAGCAGTTCCCTAGCGGGAGGGCAAGAGACCCAGTACTTC. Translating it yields CASSSLAGGQETQYF.

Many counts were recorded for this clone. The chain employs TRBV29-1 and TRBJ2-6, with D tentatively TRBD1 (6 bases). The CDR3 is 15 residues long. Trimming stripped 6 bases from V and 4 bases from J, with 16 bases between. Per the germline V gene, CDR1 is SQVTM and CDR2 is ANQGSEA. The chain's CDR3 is CSVSQGIDGANVLTF. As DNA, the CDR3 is TGCAGCGTCTCACAGGGTATAGACGGGGCCAACGTCCTGACTTTC.

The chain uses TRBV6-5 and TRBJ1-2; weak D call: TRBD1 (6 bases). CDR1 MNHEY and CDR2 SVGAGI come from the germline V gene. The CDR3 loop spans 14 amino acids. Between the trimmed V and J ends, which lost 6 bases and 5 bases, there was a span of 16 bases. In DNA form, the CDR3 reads TGTGCCAGCAGGGGAACAGGGAAAAAATATGGCTACACCTTC. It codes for CASRGTGKKYGYTF.

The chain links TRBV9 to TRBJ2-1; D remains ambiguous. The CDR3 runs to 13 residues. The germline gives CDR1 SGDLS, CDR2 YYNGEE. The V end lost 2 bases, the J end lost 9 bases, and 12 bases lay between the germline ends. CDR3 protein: CASSVTINSEQFF. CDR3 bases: TGTGCCAGCAGCGTGACAATTAACAGTGAGCAGTTCTTC.

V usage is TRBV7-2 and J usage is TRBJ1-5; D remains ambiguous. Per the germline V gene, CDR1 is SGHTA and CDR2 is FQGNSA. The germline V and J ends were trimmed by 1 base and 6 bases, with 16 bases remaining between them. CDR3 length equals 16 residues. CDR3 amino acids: CASSLEGGIASQPQHF. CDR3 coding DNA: TGTGCCAGCAGCTTAGAAGGAGGGATCGCCAGTCAGCCCCAGCATTTT. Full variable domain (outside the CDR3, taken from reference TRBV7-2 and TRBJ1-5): GAGVSQSPSNKVTEKGKDVELRCDPISGHTALYWYRQSLGQGLEFLIYFQGNSAPDKSGLPSDRFSAERTGGSVSTLTIQRTQQEDSAVYLCASSLEGGIASQPQHFGDGTRLSIL.

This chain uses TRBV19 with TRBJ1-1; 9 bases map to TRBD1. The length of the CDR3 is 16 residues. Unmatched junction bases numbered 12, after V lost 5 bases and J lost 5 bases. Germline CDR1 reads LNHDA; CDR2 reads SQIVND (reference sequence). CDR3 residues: CASSHFPTGGDTEAFF. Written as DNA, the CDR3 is TGTGCCAGTAGTCACTTCCCGACAGGGGGAGATACTGAAGCTTTCTTT.

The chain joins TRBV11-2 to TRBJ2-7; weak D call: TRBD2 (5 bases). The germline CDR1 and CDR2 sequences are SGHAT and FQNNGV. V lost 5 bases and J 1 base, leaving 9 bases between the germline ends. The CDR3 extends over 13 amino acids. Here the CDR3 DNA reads TGTGCCAGCAGCACTAGGGTTTCCTACGAGCAGTACTTC. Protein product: CASSTRVSYEQYF.

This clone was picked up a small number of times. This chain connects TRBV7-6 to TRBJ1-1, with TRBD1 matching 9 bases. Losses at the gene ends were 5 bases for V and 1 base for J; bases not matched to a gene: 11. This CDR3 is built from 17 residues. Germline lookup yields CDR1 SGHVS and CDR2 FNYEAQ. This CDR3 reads CASSLRAGTGRNTEAFF. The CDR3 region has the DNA TGTGCCAGCAGCCTAAGGGCCGGGACAGGGAGGAACACTGAAGCTTTCTTT.

CDR3 loop: CASAASGVTDTQYF. Here the CDR3 DNA reads TGTGCCAGTGCCGCAAGCGGGGTGACAGATACGCAGTATTTT. The chain carries TRBV19 and TRBJ2-3; 7 nucleotides agree with TRBD2. Germline V gene data show CDR1 as LNHDA and CDR2 as SQIVND (reference sequence). The J segment lost 3 bases and the V segment lost 8 bases, leaving 8 bases of the junction unmatched. CDR3 length equals 14 residues.

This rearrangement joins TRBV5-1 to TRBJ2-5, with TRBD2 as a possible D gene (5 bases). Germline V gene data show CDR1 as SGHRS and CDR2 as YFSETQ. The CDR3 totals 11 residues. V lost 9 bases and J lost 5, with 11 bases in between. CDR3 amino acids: CATRPGETQYF. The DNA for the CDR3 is TGCGCCACTCGACCGGGGGAGACCCAGTACTTC.

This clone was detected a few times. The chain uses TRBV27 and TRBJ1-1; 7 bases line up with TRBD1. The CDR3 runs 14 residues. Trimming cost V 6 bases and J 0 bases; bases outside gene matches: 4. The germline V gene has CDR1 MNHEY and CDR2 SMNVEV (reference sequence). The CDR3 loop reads CASRQGLMNTEAFF. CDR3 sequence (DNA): TGTGCCAGCAGACAGGGGCTCATGAACACTGAAGCTTTCTTT.

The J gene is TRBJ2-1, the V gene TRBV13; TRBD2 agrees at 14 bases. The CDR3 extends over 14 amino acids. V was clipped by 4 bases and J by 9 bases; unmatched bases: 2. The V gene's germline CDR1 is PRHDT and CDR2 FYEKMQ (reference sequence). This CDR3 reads CASSYGTSGGEQFF. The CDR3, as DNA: TGTGCCAGCAGCTATGGGACTAGCGGGGGTGAGCAGTTCTTC.

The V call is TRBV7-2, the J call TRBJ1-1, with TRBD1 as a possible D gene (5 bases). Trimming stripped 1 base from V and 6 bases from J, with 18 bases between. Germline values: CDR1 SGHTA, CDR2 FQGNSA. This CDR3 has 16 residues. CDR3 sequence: CASSLVAGGGVPEAFF. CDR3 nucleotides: TGTGCCAGCAGCTTAGTCGCGGGGGGGGGAGTTCCTGAAGCTTTCTTT.

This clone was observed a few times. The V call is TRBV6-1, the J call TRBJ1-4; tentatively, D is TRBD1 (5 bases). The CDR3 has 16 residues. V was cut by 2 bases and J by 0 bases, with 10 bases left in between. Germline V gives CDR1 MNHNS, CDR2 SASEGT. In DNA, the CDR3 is TGTGCCAGCAGTGAAAGGAGGGGAGCAACTAATGAAAAACTGTTTTTT. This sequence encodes CASSERRGATNEKLFF.

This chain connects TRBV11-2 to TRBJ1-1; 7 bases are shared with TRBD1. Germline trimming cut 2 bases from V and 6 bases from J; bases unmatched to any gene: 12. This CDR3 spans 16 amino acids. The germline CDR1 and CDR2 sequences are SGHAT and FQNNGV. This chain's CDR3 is CASSLFSVATGPEAFF. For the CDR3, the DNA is TGTGCCAGCAGCTTATTCTCGGTGGCGACAGGGCCTGAAGCTTTCTTT.

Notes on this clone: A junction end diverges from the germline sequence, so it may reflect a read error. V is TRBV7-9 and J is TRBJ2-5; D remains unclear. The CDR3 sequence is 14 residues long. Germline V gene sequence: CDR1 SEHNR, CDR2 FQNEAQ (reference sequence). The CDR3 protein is CASRLGGPQETQYF. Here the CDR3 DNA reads TGTGCCAGCAGGTTAGGTGGCCCTCAGGAGACCCAGTACTTC.

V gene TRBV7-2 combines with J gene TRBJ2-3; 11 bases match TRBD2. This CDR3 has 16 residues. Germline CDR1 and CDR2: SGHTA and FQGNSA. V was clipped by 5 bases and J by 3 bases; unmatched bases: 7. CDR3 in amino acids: CASSMILAGGTDTQYF. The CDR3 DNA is TGTGCCAGCAGCATGATTCTAGCGGGAGGAACAGATACGCAGTATTTT.

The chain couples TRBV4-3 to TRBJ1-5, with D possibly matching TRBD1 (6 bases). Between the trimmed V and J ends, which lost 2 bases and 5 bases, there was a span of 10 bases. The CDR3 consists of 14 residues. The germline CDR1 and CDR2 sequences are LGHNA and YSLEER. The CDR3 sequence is CASSQTQGDQPQHF. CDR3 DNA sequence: TGCGCCAGCAGCCAAACACAGGGAGATCAGCCCCAGCATTTT.

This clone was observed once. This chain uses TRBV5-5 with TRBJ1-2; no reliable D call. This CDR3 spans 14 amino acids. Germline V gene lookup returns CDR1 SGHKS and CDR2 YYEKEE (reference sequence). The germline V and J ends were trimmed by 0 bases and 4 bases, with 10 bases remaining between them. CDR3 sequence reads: CASSLGQVAYGYTF. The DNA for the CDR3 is TGTGCCAGCAGCTTGGGGCAGGTCGCCTATGGCTACACCTTC.

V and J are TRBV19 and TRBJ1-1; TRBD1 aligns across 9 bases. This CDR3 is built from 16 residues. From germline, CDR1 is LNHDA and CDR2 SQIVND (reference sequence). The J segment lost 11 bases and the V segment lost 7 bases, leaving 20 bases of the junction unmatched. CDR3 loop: CASMNDPRDRVPMAFF. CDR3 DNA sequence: TGTGCCAGTATGAACGACCCCCGGGACAGGGTTCCTATGGCTTTCTTT.

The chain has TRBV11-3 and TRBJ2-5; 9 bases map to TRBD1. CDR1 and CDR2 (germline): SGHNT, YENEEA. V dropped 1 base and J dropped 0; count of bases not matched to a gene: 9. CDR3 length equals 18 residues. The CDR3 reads CASSLGRDREVHQETQYF. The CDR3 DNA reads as TGTGCCAGCAGCTTAGGAAGGGACAGGGAGGTTCACCAAGAGACCCAGTACTTC. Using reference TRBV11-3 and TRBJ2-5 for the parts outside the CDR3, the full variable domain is EAGVVQSPRYKIIEKKQPVAFWCNPISGHNTLYWYLQNLGQGPELLIRYENEEAVDDSQLPKDRFSAERLKGVDSTLKIQPAELGDSAVYLCASSLGRDREVHQETQYFGPGTRLLVL.

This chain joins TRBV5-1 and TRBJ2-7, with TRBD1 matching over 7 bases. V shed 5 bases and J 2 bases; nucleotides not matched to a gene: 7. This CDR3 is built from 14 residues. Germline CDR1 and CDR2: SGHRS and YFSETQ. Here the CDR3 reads CASRLGTGAYEQYF. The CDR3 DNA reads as TGCGCCAGCAGACTCGGAACAGGGGCCTACGAGCAGTACTTC.

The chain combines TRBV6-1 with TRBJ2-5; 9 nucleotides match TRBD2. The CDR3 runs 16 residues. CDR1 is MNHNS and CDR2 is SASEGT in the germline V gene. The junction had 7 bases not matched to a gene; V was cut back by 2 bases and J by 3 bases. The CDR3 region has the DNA TGTGCCAGCAGTGAAATGGTAGCGGGGGCCGAAGAGACCCAGTACTTC. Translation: CASSEMVAGAEETQYF.

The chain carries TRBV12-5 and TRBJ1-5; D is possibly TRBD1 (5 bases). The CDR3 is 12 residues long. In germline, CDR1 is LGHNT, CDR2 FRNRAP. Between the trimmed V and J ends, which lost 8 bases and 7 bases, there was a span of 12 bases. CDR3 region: CASRGLNQPQHF. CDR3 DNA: TGTGCTAGTAGGGGCTTAAACCAGCCCCAGCATTTT.

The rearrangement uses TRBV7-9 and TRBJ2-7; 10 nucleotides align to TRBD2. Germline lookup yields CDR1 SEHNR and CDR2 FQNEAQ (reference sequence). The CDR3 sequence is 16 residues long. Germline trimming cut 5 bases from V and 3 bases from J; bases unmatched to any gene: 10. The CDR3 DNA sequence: TGTGCCAGCAGCCCCCTCGTTGCTAGCGGGAGCTACGAGCAGTACTTC. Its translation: CASSPLVASGSYEQYF. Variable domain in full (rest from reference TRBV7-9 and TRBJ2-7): DTGVSQNPRHKITKRGQNVTFRCDPISEHNRLYWYRQTLGQGPEFLTYFQNEAQLEKSRLLSDRFSAERPKGSFSTLEIQRTEQGDSAMYLCASSPLVASGSYEQYFGPGTRLTVT.